The sequence of this TCR beta chain was determined in a study of CD8+ T cells in alopecia areata. Background on the study: Tofacitinib administration persisted for 6 to 18 months, succeeded by 6 months off drug.

Documented treatment: oral pan-JAK inhibitor, 5-10 mg twice daily. Extracted RNA was reverse transcribed into cDNA, the sequencing template. Measured with immunoSEQ multiplex PCR; TCRdb has only the in-frame clones, and not every one. This table holds approximately 210,000 clones, approximately 72% found once. Study-wide results and limits: Administration of tofacitinib significantly diminished scalp clonality and expanded CD8+ clones within the top 100.

V was trimmed by 8 bases and J by 0 bases, leaving 10 bases between them. In germline, CDR1 is MNHEY, CDR2 SMNVEV (reference sequence). The CDR3 is 14 amino acids. A note on this clone: Antigen specificity is unknown.

The clonotype was recovered from a human donor with alopecia areata. This specimen consisted of CD4+ T cells sorted from blood, obtained at roughly week 45, from a patient treated with tofacitinib. The J gene is TRBJ1-4, the V gene TRBV27, with D maybe TRBD1 (6 bases). This CDR3 reads CASRHRATNEKLFF. CDR3 sequence (DNA): TGTGCCAGCCGCCACAGGGCAACTAATGAAAAACTGTTTTTT. The variable domain in full, completed from reference TRBV27 and TRBJ1-4, reads EAQVTQNPRYLITVTGKKLTVTCSQNMNHEYMSWYRQDPGLGLRQIYYSMNVEVTDKGDVPEGYKVSRKEKRNFPLILESPSPNQTSLYFCASRHRATNEKLFFGSGTQLSVL.